This T cell receptor beta chain was captured by sequencing in a study of blood T cell repertoires in COVID-19. Profiled with immunoSEQ multiplex PCR; TCRdb holds only in-frame clones, not every one. The sample carries a few hundred thousand clones, 84% recorded once. The CDR3 contains 13 residues. Trimming removed 5 bases from V and 4 bases from J, with 12 bases in between. Germline V gene data show CDR1 as SGHRS and CDR2 as YFSETQ. The chain recombines TRBV5-1 with TRBJ1-1, with D tentatively TRBD1 (6 bases). This TCR was sampled from an elderly woman with COVID-19, enrolled during active disease. The sequenced sample consisted of peripheral blood. Here the CDR3 reads CASSSQGTTEAFF. CDR3 bases: TGCGCCAGCAGTTCACAGGGAACCACTGAAGCTTTCTTT.